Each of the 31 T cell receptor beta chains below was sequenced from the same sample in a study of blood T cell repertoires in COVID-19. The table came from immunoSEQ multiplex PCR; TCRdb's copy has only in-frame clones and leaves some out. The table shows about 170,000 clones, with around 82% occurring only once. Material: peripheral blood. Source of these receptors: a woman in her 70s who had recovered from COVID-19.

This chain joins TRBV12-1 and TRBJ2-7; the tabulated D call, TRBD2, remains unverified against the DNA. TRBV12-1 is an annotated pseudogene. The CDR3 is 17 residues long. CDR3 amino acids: CASSFVRGTAETYEQYF. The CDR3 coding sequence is TGTGCCAGCAGCTTTGTGCGGGGGACTGCCGAAACCTACGAGCAGTACTTC.

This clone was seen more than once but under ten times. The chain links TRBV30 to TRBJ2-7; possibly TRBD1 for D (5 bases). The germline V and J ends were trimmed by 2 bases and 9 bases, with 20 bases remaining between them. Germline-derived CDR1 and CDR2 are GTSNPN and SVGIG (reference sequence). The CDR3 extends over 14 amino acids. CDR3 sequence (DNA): TGTGCCTGGAGTTTGGGCAGGGTTTTGGGTTGGCAGTACTTC. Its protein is CAWSLGRVLGWQYF.

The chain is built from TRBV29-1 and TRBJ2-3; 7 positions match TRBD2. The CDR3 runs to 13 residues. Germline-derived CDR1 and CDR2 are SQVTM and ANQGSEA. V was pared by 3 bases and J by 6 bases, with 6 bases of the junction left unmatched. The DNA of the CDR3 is TGCAGCGTTGACAAGCGGGGTGGGGATACGCAGTATTTT. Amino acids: CSVDKRGGDTQYF.

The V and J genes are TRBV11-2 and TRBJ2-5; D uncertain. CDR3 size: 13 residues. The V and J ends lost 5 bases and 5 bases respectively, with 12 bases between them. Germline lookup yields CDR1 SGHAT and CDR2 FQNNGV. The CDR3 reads CASSRGFRETQYF. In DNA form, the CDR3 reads TGTGCCAGCAGCCGTGGGTTCAGGGAGACCCAGTACTTC.

This CDR3 reads CASSQKTGDYYGYTF. For the CDR3, the DNA is TGTGCCAGCAGCCAAAAGACAGGGGACTACTATGGCTACACCTTC. This chain connects TRBV4-2 to TRBJ1-2; 8 bases map to TRBD1. This CDR3 is 15 amino acids long. Trimming took 2 bases from V and 3 from J; bases not matched to a gene: 5. Germline V gene lookup returns CDR1 LGHNA and CDR2 YNFKEQ.

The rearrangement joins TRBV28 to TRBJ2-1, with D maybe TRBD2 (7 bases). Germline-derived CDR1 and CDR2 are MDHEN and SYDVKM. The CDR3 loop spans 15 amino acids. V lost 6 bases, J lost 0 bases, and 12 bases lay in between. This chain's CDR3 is CASSPGGGSYNEQFF. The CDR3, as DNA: TGTGCCAGCAGCCCGGGGGGCGGCTCCTACAATGAGCAGTTCTTC.

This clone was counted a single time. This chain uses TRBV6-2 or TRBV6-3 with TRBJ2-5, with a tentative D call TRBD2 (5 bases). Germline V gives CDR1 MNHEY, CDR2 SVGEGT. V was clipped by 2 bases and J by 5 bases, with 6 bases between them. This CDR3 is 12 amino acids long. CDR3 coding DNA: TGTGCCAGCAGTTACGGGGAGGAGACCCAGTACTTC. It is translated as CASSYGEETQYF.

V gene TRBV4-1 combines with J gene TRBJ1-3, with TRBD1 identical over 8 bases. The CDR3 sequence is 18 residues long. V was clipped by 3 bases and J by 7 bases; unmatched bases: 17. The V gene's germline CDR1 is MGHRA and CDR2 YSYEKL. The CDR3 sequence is CASSHPPASTGAPNTIYF. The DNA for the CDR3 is TGCGCCAGCAGCCACCCGCCGGCATCGACAGGGGCCCCGAACACCATATATTTT.

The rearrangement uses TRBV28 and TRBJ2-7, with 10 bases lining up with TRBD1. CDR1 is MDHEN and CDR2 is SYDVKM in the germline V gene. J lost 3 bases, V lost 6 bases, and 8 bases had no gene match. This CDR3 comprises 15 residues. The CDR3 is CASRPGTGDFYEQYF. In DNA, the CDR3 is TGTGCCAGCAGGCCCGGGACAGGGGACTTCTACGAGCAGTACTTC.

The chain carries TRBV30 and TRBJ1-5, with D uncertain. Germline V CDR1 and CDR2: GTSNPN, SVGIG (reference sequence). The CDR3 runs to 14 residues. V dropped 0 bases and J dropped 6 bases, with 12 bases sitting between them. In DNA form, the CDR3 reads TGTGCCTGGAGTGTACTGGCACGGGGTCAGCCCCAGCATTTT. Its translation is CAWSVLARGQPQHF.

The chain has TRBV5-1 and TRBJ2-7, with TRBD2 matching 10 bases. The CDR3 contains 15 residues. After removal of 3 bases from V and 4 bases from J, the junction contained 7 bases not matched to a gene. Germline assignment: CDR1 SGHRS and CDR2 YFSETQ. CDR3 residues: CASSSGASGRYEQYF. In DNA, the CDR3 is TGCGCCAGCAGCTCCGGTGCTAGCGGGAGATACGAGCAGTACTTC.

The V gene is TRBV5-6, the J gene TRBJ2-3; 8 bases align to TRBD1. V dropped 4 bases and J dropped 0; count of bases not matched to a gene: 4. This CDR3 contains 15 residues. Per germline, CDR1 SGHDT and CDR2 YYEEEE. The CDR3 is CASSTHRGSTDTQYF. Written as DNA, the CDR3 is TGTGCCAGCAGCACCCACAGGGGGAGCACAGATACGCAGTATTTT.

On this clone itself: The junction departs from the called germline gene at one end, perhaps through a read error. The CDR3 coding sequence is TGCGCCAGCAGGACCCCTGGGGGGGATGCCAATCAGCAGTTCTTC. It yields the protein CASRTPGGDANQQFF. J is TRBJ2-1 and V is TRBV5-1; 7 nucleotides agree with TRBD2. The CDR3 spans 15 residues. CDR1 and CDR2 (germline): SGHRS, YFSETQ.

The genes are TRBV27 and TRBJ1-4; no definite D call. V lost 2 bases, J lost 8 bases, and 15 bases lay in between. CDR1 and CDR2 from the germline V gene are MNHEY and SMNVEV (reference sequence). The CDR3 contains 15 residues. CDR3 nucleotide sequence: TGTGCCAGCAGTTTAAGGTTGGGCAGTTGGGAAAAACTGTTTTTT. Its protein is CASSLRLGSWEKLFF.

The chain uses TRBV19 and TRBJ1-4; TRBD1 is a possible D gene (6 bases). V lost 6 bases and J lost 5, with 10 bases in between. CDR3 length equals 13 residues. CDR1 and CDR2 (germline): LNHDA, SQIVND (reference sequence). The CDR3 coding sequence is TGTGCCAGTAGGCGCCAGGGGAATGAAAAACTGTTTTTT. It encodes CASRRQGNEKLFF.

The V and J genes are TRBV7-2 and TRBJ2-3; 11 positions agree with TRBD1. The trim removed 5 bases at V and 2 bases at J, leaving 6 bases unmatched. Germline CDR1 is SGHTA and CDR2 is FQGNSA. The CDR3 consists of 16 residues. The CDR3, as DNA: TGTGCCAGCAGCCTCCGGACAGGGGGCCACACAGATACGCAGTATTTT. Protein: CASSLRTGGHTDTQYF.

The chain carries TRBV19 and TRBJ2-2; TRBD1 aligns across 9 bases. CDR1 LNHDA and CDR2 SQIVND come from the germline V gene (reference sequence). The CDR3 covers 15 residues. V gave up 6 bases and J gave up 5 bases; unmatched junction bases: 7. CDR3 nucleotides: TGTGCCAGTAGCCCCAGGGACAGGGCGACCGGGGAGCTGTTTTTT. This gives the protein CASSPRDRATGELFF.

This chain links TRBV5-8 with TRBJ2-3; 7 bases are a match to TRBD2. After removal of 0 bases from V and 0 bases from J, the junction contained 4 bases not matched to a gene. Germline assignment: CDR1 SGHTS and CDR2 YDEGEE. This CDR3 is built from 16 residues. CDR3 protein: CASSLGEGPSTDTQYF. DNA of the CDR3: TGTGCCAGCAGCTTGGGGGAGGGCCCTAGCACAGATACGCAGTATTTT.

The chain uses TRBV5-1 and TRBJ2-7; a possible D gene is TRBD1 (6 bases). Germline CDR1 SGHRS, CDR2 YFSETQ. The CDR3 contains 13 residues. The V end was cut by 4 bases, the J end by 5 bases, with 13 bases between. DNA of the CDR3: TGCGCCAGCAGCGACGAGACAGGCGACGAGCAGTACTTC. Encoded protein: CASSDETGDEQYF.

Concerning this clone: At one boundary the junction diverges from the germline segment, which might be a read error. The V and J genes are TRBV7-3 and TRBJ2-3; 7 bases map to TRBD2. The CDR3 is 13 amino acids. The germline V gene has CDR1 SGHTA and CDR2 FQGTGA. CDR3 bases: TGCGCCTCGGGGAGGGATCGCGCAGATACGCAGTATTTT. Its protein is CASGRDRADTQYF.

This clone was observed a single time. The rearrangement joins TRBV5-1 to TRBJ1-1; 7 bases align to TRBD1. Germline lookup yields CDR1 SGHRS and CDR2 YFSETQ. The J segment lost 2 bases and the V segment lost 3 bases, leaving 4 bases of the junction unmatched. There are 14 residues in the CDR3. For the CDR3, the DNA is TGCGCCAGCAGCTCACAGGGGAGTAACACTGAAGCTTTCTTT. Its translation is CASSSQGSNTEAFF.

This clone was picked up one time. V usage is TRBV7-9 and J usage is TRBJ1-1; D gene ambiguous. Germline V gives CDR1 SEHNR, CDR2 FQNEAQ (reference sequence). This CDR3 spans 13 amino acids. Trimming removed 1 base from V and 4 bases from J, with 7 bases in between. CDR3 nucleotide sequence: TGTGCCAGCAGCTTAGACGGGTCCACTGAAGCTTTCTTT. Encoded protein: CASSLDGSTEAFF.

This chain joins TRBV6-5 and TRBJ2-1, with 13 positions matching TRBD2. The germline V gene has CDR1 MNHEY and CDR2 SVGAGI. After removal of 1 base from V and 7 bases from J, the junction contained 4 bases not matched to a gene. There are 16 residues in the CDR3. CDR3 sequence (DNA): TGTGCCAGCAGTTACTGGACTAGCGGGAGAGGGAATGAGCAGTTCTTC. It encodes CASSYWTSGRGNEQFF.

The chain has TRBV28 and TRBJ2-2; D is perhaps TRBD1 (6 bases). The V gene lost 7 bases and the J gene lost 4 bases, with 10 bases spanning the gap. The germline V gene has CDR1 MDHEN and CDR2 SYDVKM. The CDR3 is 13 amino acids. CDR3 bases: TGTGCCAGCATTACAGGGTTCACCGGGGAGCTGTTTTTT. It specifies CASITGFTGELFF.

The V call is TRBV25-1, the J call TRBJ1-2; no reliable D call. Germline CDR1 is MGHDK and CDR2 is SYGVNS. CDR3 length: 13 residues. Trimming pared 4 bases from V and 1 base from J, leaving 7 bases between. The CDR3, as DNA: TGTGCCAGCAGTGGATCCTATAACTATGGCTACACCTTC. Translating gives CASSGSYNYGYTF.

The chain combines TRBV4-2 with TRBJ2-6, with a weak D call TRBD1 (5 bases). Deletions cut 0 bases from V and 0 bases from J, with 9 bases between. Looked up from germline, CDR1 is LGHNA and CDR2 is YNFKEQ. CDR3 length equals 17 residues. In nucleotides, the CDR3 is TGTGCCAGCAGCCAAGACGCAGGGCGCTCTGGGGCCAACGTCCTGACTTTC. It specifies CASSQDAGRSGANVLTF.

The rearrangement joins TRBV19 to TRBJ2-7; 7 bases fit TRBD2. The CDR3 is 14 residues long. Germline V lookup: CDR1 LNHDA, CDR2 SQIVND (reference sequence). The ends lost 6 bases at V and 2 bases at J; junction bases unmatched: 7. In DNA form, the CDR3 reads TGTGCCAGTAGAACAGCGGGGAGCCCCTACGAGCAGTACTTC. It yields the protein CASRTAGSPYEQYF.

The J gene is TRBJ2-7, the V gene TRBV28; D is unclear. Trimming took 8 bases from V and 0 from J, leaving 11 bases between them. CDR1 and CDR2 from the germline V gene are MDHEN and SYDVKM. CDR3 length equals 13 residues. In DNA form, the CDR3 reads TGTGCCAGCTTCCAGGCGAGCTCCTACGAGCAGTACTTC. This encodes CASFQASSYEQYF.

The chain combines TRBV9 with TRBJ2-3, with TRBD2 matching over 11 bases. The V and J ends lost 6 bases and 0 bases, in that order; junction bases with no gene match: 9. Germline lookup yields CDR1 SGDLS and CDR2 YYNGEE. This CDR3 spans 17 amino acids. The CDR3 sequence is CASTPASGGRSTDTQYF. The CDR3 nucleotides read TGTGCCAGCACCCCGGCTAGCGGGGGGCGTAGCACAGATACGCAGTATTTT.

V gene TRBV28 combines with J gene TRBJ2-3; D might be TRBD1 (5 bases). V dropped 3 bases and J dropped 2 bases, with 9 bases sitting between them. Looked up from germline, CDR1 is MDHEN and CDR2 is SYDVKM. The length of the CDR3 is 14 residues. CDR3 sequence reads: CASSLVRDTDTQYF. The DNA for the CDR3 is TGTGCCAGCAGTTTGGTCAGGGACACAGATACGCAGTATTTT.

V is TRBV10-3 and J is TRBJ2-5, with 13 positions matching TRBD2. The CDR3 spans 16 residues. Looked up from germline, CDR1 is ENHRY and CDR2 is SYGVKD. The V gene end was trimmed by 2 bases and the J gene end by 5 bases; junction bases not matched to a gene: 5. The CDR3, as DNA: TGTGCCATCAGTGAGACCGGACTAGCGGGAGATGAGACCCAGTACTTC. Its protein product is CAISETGLAGDETQYF.